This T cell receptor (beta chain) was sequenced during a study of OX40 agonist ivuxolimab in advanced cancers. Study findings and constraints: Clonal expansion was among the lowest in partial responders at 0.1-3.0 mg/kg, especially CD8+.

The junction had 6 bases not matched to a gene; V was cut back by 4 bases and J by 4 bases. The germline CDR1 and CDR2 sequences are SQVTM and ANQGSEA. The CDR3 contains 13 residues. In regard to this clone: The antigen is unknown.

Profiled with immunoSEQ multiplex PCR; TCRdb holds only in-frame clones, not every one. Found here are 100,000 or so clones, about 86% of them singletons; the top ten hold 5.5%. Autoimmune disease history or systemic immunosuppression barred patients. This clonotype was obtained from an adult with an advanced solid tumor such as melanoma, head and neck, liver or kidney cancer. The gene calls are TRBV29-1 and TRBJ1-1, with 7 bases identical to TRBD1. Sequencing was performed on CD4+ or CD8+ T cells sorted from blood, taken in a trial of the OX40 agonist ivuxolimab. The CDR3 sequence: CSVAAQGRTEAFF. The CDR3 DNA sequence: TGCAGCGTTGCAGCACAGGGGCGCACTGAAGCTTTCTTT.